A single sample is the source of the 6 T cell receptor beta chains below, sequenced in a study of naive CD8 T cells in extremely preterm neonates. TCRdb keeps only in-frame clones here, not all; method: immunoSEQ multiplex PCR. The sample lists about 8,000 clones; just over 95% were seen once. Sequencing was performed on naive CD8+ T cells from blood. Receptor source: a human donor in good health.

The V and J genes are TRBV6-5 and TRBJ2-4, with 8 bases aligning to TRBD1. The CDR3 covers 14 residues. Germline V gene data show CDR1 as MNHEY and CDR2 as SVGAGI. The V and J ends lost 5 bases and 8 bases, in that order; junction bases with no gene match: 8. In DNA form, the CDR3 reads TGTGCCAGCAGTCGGACAGGGATAGTGGACATTCAGTACTTC. Its protein is CASSRTGIVDIQYF.

The table lists this clone with a count of one. The chain recombines TRBV29-1 with TRBJ1-4, with 7 bases that match TRBD1. The V gene's germline CDR1 is SQVTM and CDR2 ANQGSEA. The V gene end was trimmed by 6 bases and the J gene end by 8 bases; junction bases not matched to a gene: 6. The CDR3 is 12 amino acids. DNA for the CDR3: TGCAGCGTCGTTGACAGGGCCGAAAAACTGTTTTTT. It is translated as CSVVDRAEKLFF.

J is TRBJ2-5 and V is TRBV5-1; D might be TRBD2 (6 bases). Trimming removed 4 bases from V and 6 bases from J, with 13 bases in between. The length of the CDR3 is 13 residues. Germline CDR1 is SGHRS and CDR2 is YFSETQ. The CDR3 bases are TGCGCCAGCAGCCTCGAGGGAGGACAGACCCAGTACTTC. It codes for CASSLEGGQTQYF.

Only a few counts were recorded for this clone. The J gene is TRBJ2-7, the V gene TRBV11-2; 8 positions agree with TRBD1. Unmatched junction bases numbered 10, after V lost 5 bases and J lost 4 bases. The germline CDR1 and CDR2 sequences are SGHAT and FQNNGV. The CDR3 length is 15 residues. The CDR3 DNA is TGTGCCAGCAGCGTCTTCGACAGGGGCGATTACGAGCAGTACTTC. Its translation: CASSVFDRGDYEQYF.

The rearrangement uses TRBV28 and TRBJ1-4; 8 nucleotides agree with TRBD1. The CDR3 runs 14 residues. The germline V gene encodes CDR1 MDHEN and CDR2 SYDVKM. After removal of 5 bases from V and 7 bases from J, the junction contained 6 bases not matched to a gene. CDR3 region: CASSQGQATEKLFF. As DNA, the CDR3 is TGTGCCAGCAGTCAGGGACAGGCGACTGAAAAACTGTTTTTT.

The chain is built from TRBV13 and TRBJ1-1; D is possibly TRBD1 (5 bases). Per germline, CDR1 PRHDT and CDR2 FYEKMQ (reference sequence). The CDR3 extends over 18 amino acids. The V and J ends lost 7 bases and 0 bases respectively, with 24 bases between them. CDR3 protein: CASTQGPTTLGLNTEAFF. Written as DNA, the CDR3 is TGTGCCAGCACTCAGGGTCCCACTACGCTAGGACTGAACACTGAAGCTTTCTTT.